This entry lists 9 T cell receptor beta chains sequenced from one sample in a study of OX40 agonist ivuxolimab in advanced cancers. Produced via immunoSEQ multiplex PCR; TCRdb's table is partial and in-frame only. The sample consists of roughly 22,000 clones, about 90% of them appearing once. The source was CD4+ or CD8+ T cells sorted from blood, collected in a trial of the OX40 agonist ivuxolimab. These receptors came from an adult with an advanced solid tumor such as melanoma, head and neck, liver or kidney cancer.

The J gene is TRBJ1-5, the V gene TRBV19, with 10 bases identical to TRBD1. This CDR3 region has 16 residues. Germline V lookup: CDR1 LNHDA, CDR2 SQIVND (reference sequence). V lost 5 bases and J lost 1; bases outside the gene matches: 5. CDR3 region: CASSPGGQGSNQPQHF. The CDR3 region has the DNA TGTGCCAGTAGTCCGGGGGGACAGGGGAGCAATCAGCCCCAGCATTTT.

CDR3 nucleotides: TGTGCCAGCAGCGTGGCAGGGGAGGATCGCTACACCTTC. It encodes CASSVAGEDRYTF. The rearrangement joins TRBV28 to TRBJ1-2; possibly TRBD1 for D (6 bases). The CDR3 has 13 residues. V shed 6 bases and J shed 9 bases, with 17 bases lying between them. Germline lookup yields CDR1 MDHEN and CDR2 SYDVKM.

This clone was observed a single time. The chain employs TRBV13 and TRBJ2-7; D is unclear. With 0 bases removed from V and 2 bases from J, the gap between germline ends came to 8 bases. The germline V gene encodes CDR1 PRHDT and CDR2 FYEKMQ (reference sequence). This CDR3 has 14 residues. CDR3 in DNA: TGTGCCAGCAGCTTAGGGGACCGAGCCTACGAGCAGTACTTC. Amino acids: CASSLGDRAYEQYF. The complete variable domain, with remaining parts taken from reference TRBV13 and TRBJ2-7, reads AAGVIQSPRHLIKEKRETATLKCYPIPRHDTVYWYQQGPGQDPQFLISFYEKMQSDKGSIPDRFSAQQFSDYHSELNMSSLELGDSALYFCASSLGDRAYEQYFGPGTRLTVT.

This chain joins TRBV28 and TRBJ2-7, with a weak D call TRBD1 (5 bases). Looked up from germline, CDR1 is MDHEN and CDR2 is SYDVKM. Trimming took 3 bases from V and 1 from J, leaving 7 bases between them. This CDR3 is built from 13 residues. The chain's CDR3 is CASSFAGSYEQYF. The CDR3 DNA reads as TGTGCCAGCAGTTTCGCAGGGTCCTACGAGCAGTACTTC.

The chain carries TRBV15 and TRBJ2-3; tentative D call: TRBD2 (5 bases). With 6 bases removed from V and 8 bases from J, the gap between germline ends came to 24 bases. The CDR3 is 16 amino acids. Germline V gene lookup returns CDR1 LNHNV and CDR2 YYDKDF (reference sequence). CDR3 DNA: TGTGCCACCAGTAACCTTCTTGGGCCCCACCGGGGTACGCAGTATTTT. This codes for CATSNLLGPHRGTQYF.

The CDR3 loop reads CASSPPRRENQPQHF. The CDR3 nucleotides are TGTGCCAGCAGTCCCCCCCGCAGGGAGAATCAGCCCCAGCATTTT. The chain uses TRBV28 and TRBJ1-5; D might be TRBD1 (5 bases). Between the trimmed V and J ends, which lost 5 bases and 4 bases, there was a span of 15 bases. This CDR3 has 15 residues. The germline V gene has CDR1 MDHEN and CDR2 SYDVKM.

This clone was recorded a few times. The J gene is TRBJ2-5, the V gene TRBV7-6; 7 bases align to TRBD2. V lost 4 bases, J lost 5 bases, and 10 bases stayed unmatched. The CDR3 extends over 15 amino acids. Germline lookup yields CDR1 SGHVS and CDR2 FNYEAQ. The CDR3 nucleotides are TGTGCCAGCAGCTCCCGACTAGCAGTGAGCGAGACCCAGTACTTC. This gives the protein CASSSRLAVSETQYF.

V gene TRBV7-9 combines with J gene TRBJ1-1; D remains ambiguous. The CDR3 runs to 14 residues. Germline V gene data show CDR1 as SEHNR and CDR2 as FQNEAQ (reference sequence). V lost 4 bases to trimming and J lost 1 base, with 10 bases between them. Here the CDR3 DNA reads TGTGCCAGCAGCTCCTCCGGATCGAACACTGAAGCTTTCTTT. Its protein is CASSSSGSNTEAFF.

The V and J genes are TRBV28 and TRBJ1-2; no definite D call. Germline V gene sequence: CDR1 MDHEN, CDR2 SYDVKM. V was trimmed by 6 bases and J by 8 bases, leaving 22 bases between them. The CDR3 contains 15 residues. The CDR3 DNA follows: TGTGCCAGCAGCGCACCATGGGAGGGTGCGAGCGGCTACACCTTC. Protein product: CASSAPWEGASGYTF.